Reported below is one TCR beta chain. Assay used: immunoSEQ multiplex PCR; TCRdb lists only in-frame clones, some missing. Of 80,000 to 95,000 clones in the sample, roughly 94% are singletons; the top ten hold approximately 0.25%. This specimen comes from a study of technical replicates of blood from a handful of donors. Germline V gene sequence: CDR1 SGHAT, CDR2 FQNNGV. The V and J ends lost 4 bases and 4 bases, in that order; junction bases with no gene match: 9. The CDR3 is 15 amino acids. This receptor was taken from a human donor in good health. V gene TRBV11-2 combines with J gene TRBJ2-7; 8 nucleotides agree with TRBD1. Sequenced: T cells isolated from PBMCs. The CDR3 loop is CASSSRTGRLYEQYF. Written as DNA, the CDR3 is TGTGCCAGCAGCTCACGGACAGGGCGGTTGTACGAGCAGTACTTC.